The clone carrying this T cell receptor beta chain turned up a few times. The antigen remains undetermined. This entry belongs to a study of T cells after yellow fever vaccination. Study-wide background: The fractions with low cell numbers were processed using SMART-Seq v4 Ultra Low Input.

Universal primer sites and UMIs were introduced during 5'RACE template-switching synthesis of TCR cDNA. One entry per CDR3 protein, called by TCRdb with MiXCR from the 5' RACE reads. The repertoire holds some 340,000 distinct CDR3 sequences, with approximately 12% as singletons. Study-wide results and limits: Peaking faster, on day 5 versus 15, the secondary response was nonetheless weaker.

The receptor was isolated from a man aged 18 to 35 who received the YFV17D yellow fever vaccine. The sample was CD4+ T cells sorted from PBMCs, taken 45 days after the yellow fever booster vaccination.

CDR3: CASSLGAAATNEKLFF. DNA for the CDR3: TGTGCCAGCAGCTTGGGGGCAGCTGCAACTAATGAAAAACTGTTTTTT. The rearrangement uses TRBV5-6 and TRBJ1-4; no clear D gene. V lost 0 bases and J lost 0, with 9 bases in between. The CDR3 is 16 residues long. Germline loops: CDR1 SGHDT, CDR2 YYEEEE.